This T cell receptor (beta chain) was recovered during a study of cytotoxic CD8 clonotypes in ibrutinib-treated CLL. The wider study: Overall, about 25 responses were partial and 2 complete; following median roughly 68 months, approximately 15 patients stayed remitted and approximately 12 progressed. Per sample, productive templates averaged around 230,000 and productive rearrangements averaged approximately 100,000. Overall study findings and caveats: The times at which samples were taken varied between sustained-remission and progressing patients.

Method: immunoSEQ multiplex PCR; TCRdb's copy keeps in-frame clones and lacks some. The data contain roughly 52,000 clones, approximately 53% of them singletons. This clone was detected a few times. Its antigen is undetermined. Germline CDR1 DFQATT, CDR2 SNEGSKA (reference sequence). The CDR3 sequence is 11 residues long. V lost 4 bases, J lost 8 bases, and 11 bases lay in between. This TCR derives from a human donor with chronic lymphocytic leukemia. Sequencing was performed on PBMCs, taken after 12 months of ibrutinib treatment. V is TRBV20-1 and J is TRBJ1-2; D call uncertain. The CDR3 region has the DNA TGCAGTGCTAATGGGCCCTACGGCTACACCTTC. This codes for CSANGPYGYTF.